This TCR beta chain emerged from a study of blood T cell repertoires in COVID-19. Data came from immunoSEQ multiplex PCR; TCRdb stores just in-frame clones and leaves some out. Here the sample spans 150,000 to 200,000 clones, more than 85% being singletons. This CDR3 is built from 11 residues. Germline values: CDR1 MDHEN, CDR2 SYDVKM. The V gene lost 4 bases and the J gene lost 6 bases, with 3 bases spanning the gap. Material: peripheral blood. The sequence derives from a man between 65 and 85 years old with active or convalescent COVID-19. The V gene is TRBV28, the J gene TRBJ1-4; D is unclear. CDR3 loop: CASSSYEKLFF. DNA of the CDR3: TGTGCCAGCAGTTCCTATGAAAAACTGTTTTTT.